This T cell receptor beta chain was recorded in a study of T cells in women clearing cervical HPV infection. Study background: For cases, blood was sampled a median about 140 days after lesion detection, interquartile range about 90 to 230 days.

Points on this clone: Read coverage stops 3 residues before the CDR3 terminus; the germline J gene supplies the remainder.

Sequenced by immunoSEQ multiplex PCR; TCRdb stores in-frame clones only, minus some. The table for this sample gives about 46,000 clones. Germline values: CDR1 SGHTA, CDR2 FQGTGA. Unmatched junction bases numbered 9, after V lost 2 bases and J lost 8 bases. The CDR3 loop spans 16 amino acids. Sample: blood buffy coat. The chain couples TRBV7-3 to TRBJ2-1; the match to TRBD2 covers 10 bases. This clonotype was sampled from a woman aged 18-70 years with a cervical HPV16 infection that either progressed to CIN3+ or cleared (not recorded which). Incomplete CDR3 DNA: TGTGCCAGCAGCTTATTCCTAGCGGGGGATAGAGATGAG. Its protein product is CASSLFLAGDRDE. The full CDR3 reads CASSLFLAGDRDEQFF.